This is a list of T cell receptor beta chains from one sample in a study of OX40 agonist ivuxolimab in advanced cancers. Clones were read by immunoSEQ multiplex PCR, and TCRdb kept only the in-frame ones, dropping some. Of 25,000 or so clones in the sample, 73% were seen once. Sequenced material: CD4+ or CD8+ T cells sorted from blood, taken in a trial of the OX40 agonist ivuxolimab. The receptors come from an adult with an advanced solid tumor such as melanoma, head and neck, liver or kidney cancer. Each CDR3 is given with its conserved first and last residue.

v_call | cdr3_aa
TRBV11-2 | CASSLSISAPWGYTF
TRBV5-1 | CASRTGPNTEAFF
TRBV6-5 | CASSYIADSSYEQYF
TRBV6-5 | CAATGGTQETQYF
TRBV19 | CASSMRGTSQETQYF
TRBV9 | CASSVAGSTEAFF
TRBV19 | CASSMAPGTENYGYTF
TRBV19 | CASQESPGNTIYF
TRBV9 | CASSALRGDTQYF
TRBV6-1 | CASSLAGGTDTQYF
TRBV7-3 | CASSKELLDEAFF
TRBV11-3 | CASSSRDGTDTQYF
TRBV9 | CASSVSAGEQFF
TRBV7-9 | CASSLTLVSNEKLFF
TRBV21-1 | CASPRSGAYGYTF
TRBV4-3 | CASSQDRGRDTGELFF
TRBV7-9 | CASSRTGFMGSSYNEQFF
TRBV5-1 | CASSPYPAGTALYEQYF